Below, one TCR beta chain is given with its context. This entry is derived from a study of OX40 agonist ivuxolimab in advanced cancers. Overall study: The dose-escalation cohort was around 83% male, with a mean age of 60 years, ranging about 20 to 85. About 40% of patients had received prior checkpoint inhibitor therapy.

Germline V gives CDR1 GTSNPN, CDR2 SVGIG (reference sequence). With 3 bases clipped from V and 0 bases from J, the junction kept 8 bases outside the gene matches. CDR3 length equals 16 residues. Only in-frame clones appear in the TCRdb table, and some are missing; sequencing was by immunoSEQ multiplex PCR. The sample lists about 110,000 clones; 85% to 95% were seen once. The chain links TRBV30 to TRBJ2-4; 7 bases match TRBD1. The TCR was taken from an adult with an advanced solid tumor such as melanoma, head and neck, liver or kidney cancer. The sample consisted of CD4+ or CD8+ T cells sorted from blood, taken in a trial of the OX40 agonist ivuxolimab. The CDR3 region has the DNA TGTGCCTGGAGGGACCAGGGGGTACGAGCCAAAAACATTCAGTACTTC. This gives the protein CAWRDQGVRAKNIQYF.